This entry concerns a single T cell receptor (beta chain). Its antigen is not identified. Both 60 Vbeta primers and 13 Jbeta primers went into the PCR. Clones were sequenced by immunoSEQ multiplex PCR, and TCRdb holds only the in-frame ones, with some missing. The table shows approximately 170,000 clones, with roughly 80% occurring only once. The data are from a study of cytomegalovirus exposure and HLA in healthy donors. General study points: HLA alleles showed associations with 16,951 TCR beta sequences in a later analysis, at a 0.05 false discovery rate. CMV serostatus alone was available as immune exposure information.

This CDR3 has 15 residues. V shed 5 bases and J shed 0 bases, with 11 bases lying between them. The germline V gene encodes CDR1 MNHNY and CDR2 SVGAGI (reference sequence). Sequences were obtained from PBMCs. The rearrangement uses TRBV6-6 and TRBJ1-3; no firm D call. The source of this sequence is a woman under 30 in good health and CMV-seronegative. The DNA for the CDR3 is TGTGCCAGCAGTCGGGATTGGGCCTCTGGAAACACCATATATTTT. It specifies CASSRDWASGNTIYF.